Sequencing of this T cell receptor (beta chain) was carried out in a study of early T cells in non-severe SARS-CoV-2 infection. Study summary: Sequenced bulk RNA came from whole blood that was unsorted, and chains were unpaired.

Each single cDNA molecule received a unique molecular identifier. TCRdb fed the 5' RACE reads into MiXCR, producing one record per CDR3 protein. The sample carries 50,000 to 60,000 distinct CDR3 sequences, approximately 6% recorded once. This clonotype was seen many times. Its antigen is not known. Overall study findings and caveats: Comparison of clonotypes with VDJdb favored anti-spike CD8 responses while missing private and CD4 specificities.

The receptor's source is an adult who was a healthcare worker with PCR-confirmed SARS-CoV-2 infection or an uninfected control (not recorded which). Sequencing was performed on whole blood.

CDR3 DNA sequence: TGTGCCAGCAGCCTATCCGGGACTAGCGGGGCCTATGGGTACGAGCAGTACTTC. It is translated as CASSLSGTSGAYGYEQYF. The V gene is TRBV7-2, the J gene TRBJ2-7; the match to TRBD2 covers 13 bases. The CDR3 contains 18 residues. The germline V gene has CDR1 SGHTA and CDR2 FQGNSA. The V segment lost 5 bases and the J segment 4 bases; nucleotides outside the gene matches: 14.